This TCR beta chain emerged from a study of T cells after yellow fever vaccination. Findings and limits, study-wide: Abundant clonotypes (contaminants from the bulk population) could be present in FACS-sorted repertoires. Boosting was followed by the reappearance of most primary-vaccination clones (approximately 95% CD4, about 89% CD8).

This clonotype occurred a few times. The antigen is undetermined. TCR cDNA was made by 5'RACE template switching, adding a universal primer site and UMIs. MiXCR, applied by TCRdb to the 5' RACE reads, yields one record per CDR3 protein. Of hundreds of thousands of distinct CDR3 sequences in the sample, 3.6% were seen once. The sequences come from PBMCs, collected on the day of the yellow fever booster vaccination. The source is a man aged 18 to 29 who received the YFV17D yellow fever vaccine.

The CDR3 region is CAWSDGVNEQFF. CDR3 DNA: TGTGCCTGGAGTGACGGGGTTAATGAGCAGTTCTTC. The chain combines TRBV30 with TRBJ2-1; tentative D call: TRBD2 (5 bases). The length of the CDR3 is 12 residues. The germline CDR1 and CDR2 sequences are GTSNPN and SVGIG (reference sequence). V gave up 1 base and J gave up 7 bases, with 8 bases separating them.